Sample share makes the clone carrying this T cell receptor beta chain medium-sized (0.01 to 0.1%). This specimen comes from a study of prognosis after radiotherapy for stage I lung cancer. At the level of the study: Radiotherapy took the form of SBRT (3 to 5 fractions) with a biologically effective dose of at least 100 Gy.

Template was genomic DNA; TCR beta CDR3 amplified in two multiplex PCR rounds. Amplification in first-round PCR relied on primers specific to each TRBV and TRBJ gene. TCRdb used MiXCR to reprocess the multiplex PCR reads, holding one entry per CDR3 protein. The sample consists of roughly 13,000 distinct CDR3 sequences, around 56% of them appearing once. Germline V gene sequence: CDR1 MDHEN, CDR2 SYDVKM. J lost 3 bases, V lost 7 bases, and 10 bases had no gene match. There are 15 residues in the CDR3. Sequencing was performed on PBMCs, taken before or after stereotactic body radiation therapy (not recorded which). V usage is TRBV28 and J usage is TRBJ2-7; 9 bases are shared with TRBD1. The sequence derives from a donor aged 50 or older with non-small cell lung cancer. CDR3 protein: CASTSAGTGIYEQYF. CDR3 DNA sequence: TGTGCCAGCACCTCAGCCGGGACAGGGATCTACGAGCAGTACTTC. The variable domain in full, with the rest retrieved from reference TRBV28 and TRBJ2-7, is DVKVTQSSRYLVKRTGEKVFLECVQDMDHENMFWYRQDPGLGLRLIYFSYDVKMKEKGDIPEGYSVSREKKERFSLILESASTNQTSMYLCASTSAGTGIYEQYFGPGTRLTVT.